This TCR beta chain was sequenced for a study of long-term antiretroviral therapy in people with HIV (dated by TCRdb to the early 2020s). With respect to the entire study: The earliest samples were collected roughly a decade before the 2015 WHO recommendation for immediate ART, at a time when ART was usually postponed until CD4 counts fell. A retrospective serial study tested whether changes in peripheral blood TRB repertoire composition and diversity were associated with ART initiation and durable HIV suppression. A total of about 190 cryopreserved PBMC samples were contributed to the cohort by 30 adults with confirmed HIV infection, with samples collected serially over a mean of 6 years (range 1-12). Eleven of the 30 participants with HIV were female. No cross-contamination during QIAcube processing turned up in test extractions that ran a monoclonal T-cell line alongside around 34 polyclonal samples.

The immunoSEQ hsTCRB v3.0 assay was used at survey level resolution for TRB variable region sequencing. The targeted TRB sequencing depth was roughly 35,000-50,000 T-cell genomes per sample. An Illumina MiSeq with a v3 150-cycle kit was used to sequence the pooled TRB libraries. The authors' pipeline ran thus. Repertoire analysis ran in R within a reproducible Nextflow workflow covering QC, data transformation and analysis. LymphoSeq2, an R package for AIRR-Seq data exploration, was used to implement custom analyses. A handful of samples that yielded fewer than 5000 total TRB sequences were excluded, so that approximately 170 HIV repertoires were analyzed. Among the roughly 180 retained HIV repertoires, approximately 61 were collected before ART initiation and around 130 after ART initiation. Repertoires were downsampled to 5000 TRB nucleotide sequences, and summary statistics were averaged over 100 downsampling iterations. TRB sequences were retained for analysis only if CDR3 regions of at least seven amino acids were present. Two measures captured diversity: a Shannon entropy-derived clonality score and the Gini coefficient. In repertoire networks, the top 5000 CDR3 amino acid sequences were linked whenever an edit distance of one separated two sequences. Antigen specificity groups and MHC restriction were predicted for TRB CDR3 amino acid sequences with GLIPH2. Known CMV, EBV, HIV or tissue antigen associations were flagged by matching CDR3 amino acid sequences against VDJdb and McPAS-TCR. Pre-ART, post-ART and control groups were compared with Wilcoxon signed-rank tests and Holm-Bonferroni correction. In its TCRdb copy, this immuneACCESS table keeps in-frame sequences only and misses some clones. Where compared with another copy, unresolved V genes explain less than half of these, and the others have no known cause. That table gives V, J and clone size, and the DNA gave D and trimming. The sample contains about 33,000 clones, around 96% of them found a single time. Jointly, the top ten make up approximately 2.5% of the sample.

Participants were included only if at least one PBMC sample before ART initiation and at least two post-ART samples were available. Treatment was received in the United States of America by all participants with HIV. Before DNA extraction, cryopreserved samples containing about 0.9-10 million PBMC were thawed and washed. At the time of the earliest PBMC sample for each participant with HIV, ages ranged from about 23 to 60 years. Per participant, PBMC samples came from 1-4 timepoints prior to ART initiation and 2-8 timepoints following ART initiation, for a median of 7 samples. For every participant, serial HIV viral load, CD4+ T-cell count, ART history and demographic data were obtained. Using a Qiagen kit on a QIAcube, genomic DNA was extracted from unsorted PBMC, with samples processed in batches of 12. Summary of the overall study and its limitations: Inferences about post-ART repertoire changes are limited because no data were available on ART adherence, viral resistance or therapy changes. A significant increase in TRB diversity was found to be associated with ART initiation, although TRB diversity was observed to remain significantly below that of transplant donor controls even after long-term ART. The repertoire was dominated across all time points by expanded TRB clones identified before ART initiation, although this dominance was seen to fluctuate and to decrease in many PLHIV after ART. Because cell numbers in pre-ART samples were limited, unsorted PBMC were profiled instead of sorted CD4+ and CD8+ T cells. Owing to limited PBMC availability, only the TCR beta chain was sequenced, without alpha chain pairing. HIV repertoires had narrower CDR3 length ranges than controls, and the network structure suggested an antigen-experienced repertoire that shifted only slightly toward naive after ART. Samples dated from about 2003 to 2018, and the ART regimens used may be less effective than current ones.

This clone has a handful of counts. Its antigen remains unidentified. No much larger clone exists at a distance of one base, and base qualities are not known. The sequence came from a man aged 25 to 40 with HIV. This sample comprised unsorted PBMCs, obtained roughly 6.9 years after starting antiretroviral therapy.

This receptor carries the CDR3 CASSVEAGRTTEAFF. The bases read TGTGCCAGCAGCGTAGAGGCAGGGCGGACCACTGAAGCTTTCTTT. The sequence links TRBV9 to TRBJ1-1; TRBD1 is possibly the D segment (5 matching bases). The CDR3 runs 15 residues from the cysteine to the phenylalanine. Only the CDR3 portion is preserved as DNA: 45 bases, with reading frame beginning at the first base. As encoded in the germline V gene, CDR1 is SGDLS while CDR2 is YYNGEE. Trimming costs V 0 bases and J 4 bases, and their ends lie 13 bases apart.